This T cell receptor beta chain emerged from a study of shared clonotypes between healthy human individuals. Study background: Aged between 18 and 49, the donors were two women and three men.

Per the original data handling: There were no quality scores in the junction-only immunoSEQ sequences, so filtering differed. Some clones are missing from TCRdb's copy, which holds only in-frame ones; the method was immunoSEQ multiplex PCR. V, J and clone size reflect that table, while D and trimming were determined from the DNA. There are roughly 86,000 clones in the sample; roughly three quarters occur only once, and 45% to 55% lies in the top ten. The CDR3 has 14 residues. Germline values: CDR1 SSHAT, CDR2 FNYEAQ (reference sequence). Trimming shortened V by 1 base and J by 6 bases, and 11 bases separated the two germline ends. Regarding the study as a whole: Represented diversity, genetic and exposure-history alike, was limited by few donors. Investigators expected sequencing depth to affect clonotype sharing among donors.

Comments on this clone: Its antigen is currently unknown.

Specimen: memory CD8+ T cells sorted from blood. Indicated subset: CD45RO+ cells pooled with CCR7-negative TemRA cells. The origin of this receptor is a man aged 25-40 years in good health. The rearrangement links TRBV7-7 to TRBJ2-3, with D perhaps TRBD1 (5 bases). DNA for the CDR3: TGTGCCAGCAGCTTAGGTTGGGGCCCGGATACGCAGTATTTT. Amino acid sequence: CASSLGWGPDTQYF.